This TCR beta chain was recovered during a study of beta chain features in type 1 diabetes. Points from the study as a whole: TCRB CDR3 length was moderately but significantly reduced in all four CD4+ subsets of Type 1 diabetes patients.

V shed 0 bases and J 5 bases; nucleotides not matched to a gene: 5. This CDR3 contains 15 residues. The germline V gene encodes CDR1 MNHNY and CDR2 SVGAGI (reference sequence). Staining for CD45RO/CCR7/CD25/CD127/CD95/CD27 allowed sorting of CD4+ naive, central memory, regulatory and stem cell-like memory cells. Every sorted population was more than 95% pure. Comments on this clone: Its antigen is not known.

Expressed TCRB transcripts were sequenced because the entire RNA isolate underwent reverse transcription. The protocol was immunoSEQ multiplex PCR, while the TCRdb copy is restricted to in-frame clones and leaves out a portion. The table includes around 400,000 clones, over 9.5% detected once. Sequencing was performed on naive CD4+ T cells from blood. The V call is TRBV6-6, the J call TRBJ2-3, with 7 nucleotides matching TRBD2. The source is a young man in good health. This CDR3 reads CASSYSIGRGDTQYF. Here the CDR3 DNA reads TGTGCCAGCAGTTACTCGATAGGGAGGGGAGATACGCAGTATTTT.